Reported below is one TCR beta chain. The germline V gene encodes CDR1 GTSNPN and CDR2 SVGIG (reference sequence). The CDR3 totals 16 residues. V gave up 3 bases and J gave up 3 bases, with 18 bases separating them. These data are taken from a study of STAT5B mutations in CD4+ large granular lymphocyte leukemia. Using immunoSEQ multiplex PCR, the repertoire was profiled, and TCRdb retains in-frame clones only, with some absent. The table lists around 50,000 clones, approximately 84% of them singletons. Material for sequencing was CD4+ T cells from blood buffy coats. V is TRBV30 and J is TRBJ1-5; D remains unclear. The clonotype originates from a human donor in good health. The CDR3 loop is CAWRVKTLTPNQPQHF. CDR3 in DNA: TGTGCCTGGAGAGTCAAAACATTGACCCCCAATCAGCCCCAGCATTTT.